This entry is about one T cell receptor beta chain. J gave up 2 bases and V 2 bases, and 7 bases lay outside the gene matches. The CDR3 runs to 16 residues. CDR1 is MNHEY and CDR2 is SVGAGI in the germline V gene. The source of the sample is a study of blood T cell repertoires in COVID-19. Study overall: Some COVID-19 samples were acute and others convalescent; all came from the United States, Italy and Spain.

The authors' processing: Quantification of nucleated cells was approximated via reference gene primer amplification. Sequencing was performed with immunoSEQ multiplex PCR; in TCRdb, only in-frame clones are kept and a portion is missing. The V and J calls and clone size come from that table; D and trimming were worked out from the DNA. There are almost 250,000 clones in the sample; approximately 86% occur only once, and 1.5% to 2% lies in the top ten. In terms of age and location, participants ranged from roughly 18 to 90 years and lived in 24 US areas. V usage is TRBV6-5 and J usage is TRBJ2-7; 9 bases are shared with TRBD1. The receptor's source is a woman in her forties or fifties who had recovered from COVID-19. Material: PBMCs or T cells enriched from blood (not recorded which). CDR3 DNA: TGTGCCAGCAGTTACGGAGCCGGGACAGGGACCTACGAGCAGTACTTC. Translating it yields CASSYGAGTGTYEQYF.